The source of this T cell receptor (beta chain) is a study of blood T cells in healthy people across ages. Study background: Per every two T cells, about one barcoded beta molecule was captured by template switching.

The second PCR ran about 6 to 12 cycles with a sample-barcoded 5' primer and J-beta primers. MiXCR, run by TCRdb on the 5' RACE reads, gives a single entry per CDR3 protein. Of some 1.5 million distinct CDR3 sequences listed, 28% are singletons. The V gene end was trimmed by 0 bases and the J gene end by 7 bases; junction bases not matched to a gene: 12. Per the germline V gene, CDR1 is LGHNA and CDR2 is YSLEER. This CDR3 spans 17 amino acids. The TCR was taken from a woman aged 25-40 years in good health. Sequenced input: blood. This chain uses TRBV4-3 with TRBJ2-1; the match to TRBD2 covers 7 bases. The CDR3 nucleotides are TGCGCCAGCAGCCAAGATCCCCTACTCGCGGGAGAGAATGAGCAGTTCTTC. Encoded protein: CASSQDPLLAGENEQFF.